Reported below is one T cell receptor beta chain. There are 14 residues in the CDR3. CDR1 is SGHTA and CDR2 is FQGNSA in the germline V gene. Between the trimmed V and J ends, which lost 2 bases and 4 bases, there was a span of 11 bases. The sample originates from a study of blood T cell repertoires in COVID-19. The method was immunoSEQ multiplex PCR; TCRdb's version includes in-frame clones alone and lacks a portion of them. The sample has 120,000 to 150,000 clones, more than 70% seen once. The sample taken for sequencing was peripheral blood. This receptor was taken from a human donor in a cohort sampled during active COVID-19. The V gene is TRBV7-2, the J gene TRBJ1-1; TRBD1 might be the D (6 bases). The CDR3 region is CASSLYQGFTEAFF. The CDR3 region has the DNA TGTGCCAGCAGCTTATATCAGGGGTTCACTGAAGCTTTCTTT. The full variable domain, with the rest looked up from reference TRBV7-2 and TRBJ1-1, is GAGVSQSPSNKVTEKGKDVELRCDPISGHTALYWYRQSLGQGLEFLIYFQGNSAPDKSGLPSDRFSAERTGGSVSTLTIQRTQQEDSAVYLCASSLYQGFTEAFFGQGTRLTVV.